A selection of T cell receptor beta chains follows, all from one sample in a study of shared clonotypes between healthy human individuals. Generated by immunoSEQ multiplex PCR, the TCRdb table keeps only in-frame clones and is missing some. The sample yields 200,000 to 250,000 clones, 65% seen once. The specimen sequenced was memory CD4+ T cells sorted from blood. The receptors stem from a man under 40 in good health. CDR3s include the opening cysteine and the closing phenylalanine or tryptophan. Each record gives: V gene, clone size, D gene, J gene, CDR3 DNA, CDR3 protein. D genes are given only for firm matches. A row's size may be missing; if present it is once, few, many or a size class.

>TRBV2|NA|NA|TRBJ2-5
TGTGCCAGCAGTGAATTGACGGCCCAAGAGACCCAGTACTTC
CASSELTAQETQYF
>TRBV6-5|NA|TRBD2|TRBJ2-1
TGTGCCAGCAGGGAGACTAGCGGGAGATTAAATGAGCAGTTCTTC
CASRETSGRLNEQFF
>TRBV5-1|few|NA|TRBJ2-2
TGCGCCAGCAGCCCGGAAGGGCGAAGGGACACCCGGTCACCCGGGGAGCTGTTTTTT
CASSPEGRRDTRSPGELFF
>TRBV19|few|TRBD1|TRBJ1-1
TGTGCCAGTAGTCCACGGACAGGCGGGACTGAAGCTTTCTTT
CASSPRTGGTEAFF
>TRBV7-9|NA|TRBD1|TRBJ2-7
TGTGCCAGCAGCCTGGGACAGGGCTTCGAGCAGTACTTC
CASSLGQGFEQYF
>TRBV2|NA|NA|TRBJ1-4
TGTGCCAGCAGTGAAGGAGGGCTTAATGAAAAACTGTTTTTT
CASSEGGLNEKLFF
>TRBV19|NA|TRBD1|TRBJ2-7
TGTGCCAGTAGTATTGTAGTGACAGGGGGTTTCTACGAGCAGTACTTC
CASSIVVTGGFYEQYF
>TRBV5-4|NA|TRBD1|TRBJ1-2
TGTGCCAGCAGCTTGGCCGGGACAGTAGATGGCTACACCTTC
CASSLAGTVDGYTF
>TRBV5-6|NA|TRBD1|TRBJ1-2
TGTGCCAGCAGCTTCGGGTTATTCAGGGGGCTCGATGGCTACACCTTC
CASSFGLFRGLDGYTF
>TRBV7-9|once|NA|TRBJ1-1
TGTGCCAGCAGCTTTGCGAGGGGGTACACTGAAGCTTTCTTT
CASSFARGYTEAFF
>TRBV28|once|TRBD2|TRBJ2-2
TGTGCCAGCAGCCTGCGGTCTAGCGGGAGAACCGGGGAGCTGTTTTTT
CASSLRSSGRTGELFF
>TRBV15|NA|NA|TRBJ2-3
TGTGCCACCAGCCGAGTACAGGCCCCAGCAGATACGCAGTATTTT
CATSRVQAPADTQYF
>TRBV18|NA|NA|TRBJ2-3
TGTGCCAGCTCCCCCTTTCAGGGGAGCACAGATACGCAGTATTTT
CASSPFQGSTDTQYF
>TRBV2|few|TRBD2|TRBJ2-7
TGTGCCAGCTTGGGGTTAGTAGCGGGAGCCGAGCAGTACTTC
CASLGLVAGAEQYF
>TRBV10-3|NA|NA|TRBJ2-7
TGTGCCATCAGTGATTACCAAGAGAGGGAGCAGTACTTC
CAISDYQEREQYF
>TRBV10-3|NA|NA|TRBJ2-3
TGTGCCATCAGTCAAGTCTCCGGGACTGGGCCCCTGGATACGCAGTATTTT
CAISQVSGTGPLDTQYF
>TRBV2|NA|TRBD1|TRBJ2-6
TGTGCCAGCAGTAAAACACAGGGGGCGCCCTCATCTGGGGCCAACGTCCTGACTTTC
CASSKTQGAPSSGANVLTF
>TRBV11-3|NA|NA|TRBJ2-7
TGTGCCAGCAGCTCCCCTTCAAGGAGCGAGCAGTACTTC
CASSSPSRSEQYF
>TRBV5-1|NA|TRBD1|TRBJ1-4
TGCGCCAGCAGCTTGGCGGGACAGGGGGCGGGTGAAAAACTGTTTTTT
CASSLAGQGAGEKLFF
>TRBV11-3|NA|NA|TRBJ2-7
TGTGCCAGCAGCTTAGATGAAATGAGCGAGCAGTACTTC
CASSLDEMSEQYF
>TRBV15|once|TRBD2|TRBJ2-7
TGTGCCACCAGCAGAGGAACTAGCGGAACCTACGAGCAGTACTTC
CATSRGTSGTYEQYF
>TRBV5-1|NA|TRBD1|TRBJ2-2
TGCGCCAGCAGCCGGGGACAGGGGAACACCGGGGAGCTGTTTTTT
CASSRGQGNTGELFF